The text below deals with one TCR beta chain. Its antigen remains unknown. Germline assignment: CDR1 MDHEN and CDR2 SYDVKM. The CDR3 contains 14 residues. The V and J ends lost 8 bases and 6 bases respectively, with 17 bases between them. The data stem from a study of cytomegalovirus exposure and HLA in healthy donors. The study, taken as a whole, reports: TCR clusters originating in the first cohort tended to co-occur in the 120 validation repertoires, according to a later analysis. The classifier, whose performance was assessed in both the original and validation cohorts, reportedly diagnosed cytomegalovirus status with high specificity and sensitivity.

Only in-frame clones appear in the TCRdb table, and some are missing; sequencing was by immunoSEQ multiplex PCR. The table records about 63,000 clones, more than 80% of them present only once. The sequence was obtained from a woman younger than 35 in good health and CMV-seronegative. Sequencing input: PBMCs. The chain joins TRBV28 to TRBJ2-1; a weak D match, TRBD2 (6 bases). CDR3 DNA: TGTGCCAGCGGGGTGGGTGGAGGGATCAATGAGCAGTTCTTC. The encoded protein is CASGVGGGINEQFF.